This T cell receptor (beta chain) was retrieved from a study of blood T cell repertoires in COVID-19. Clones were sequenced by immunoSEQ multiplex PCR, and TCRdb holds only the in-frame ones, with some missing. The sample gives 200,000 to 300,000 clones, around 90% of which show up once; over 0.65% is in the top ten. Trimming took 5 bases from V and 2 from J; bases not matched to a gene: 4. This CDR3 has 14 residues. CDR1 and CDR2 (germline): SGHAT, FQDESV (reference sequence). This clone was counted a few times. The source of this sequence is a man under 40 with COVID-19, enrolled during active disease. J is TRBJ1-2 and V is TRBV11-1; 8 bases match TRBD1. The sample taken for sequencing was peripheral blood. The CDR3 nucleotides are TGTGCCAGCAGCATAAGACAGGGGAACTATGGCTACACCTTC. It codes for CASSIRQGNYGYTF.